These 30 T cell receptor beta chains were sequenced from one sample in a study of CD8 T cells in Susac syndrome. RNA, at about 0.5 to 1 ug, was reverse transcribed with random hexamers. Each CDR3 protein gets one entry after TCRdb re-called the immunoSEQ multiplex PCR reads with MiXCR. The data show some 260,000 distinct CDR3 sequences, roughly 81% seen once. Sequencing was done on a sample of CD8+ T cells from PBMCs. These receptors were obtained from a human donor with multiple sclerosis.

The rearrangement uses TRBV28 and TRBJ2-7, with D perhaps matching TRBD1 or TRBD2 (5 bases each). The V and J ends lost 7 bases and 1 base respectively, with 17 bases between them. The CDR3 is made up of 15 amino acids. Germline V gene lookup returns CDR1 MDHEN and CDR2 SYDVKM. The CDR3 nucleotides are TGTGCCAGCACCCCCTCTGGGGGTGGGTCCTACGAGCAGTACTTC. Translating it yields CASTPSGGGSYEQYF.

J is TRBJ1-5 and V is TRBV10-3, with 7 bases lining up with TRBD1. Germline lookup yields CDR1 ENHRY and CDR2 SYGVKD. The CDR3 is 16 amino acids. Trimming at V came to 0 bases and at J to 0 bases, leaving 2 bases not matched to a gene. CDR3 loop: CAISESTGFSNQPQHF. As DNA, the CDR3 is TGTGCCATCAGTGAGTCGACAGGGTTTAGCAATCAGCCCCAGCATTTT.

V gene TRBV2 combines with J gene TRBJ2-7; D unclear. Germline V lookup: CDR1 SNHLY, CDR2 FYNNEI. V was shortened by 7 bases and J by 2 bases, with 6 bases between the two germline ends. The CDR3 has 11 amino acids. The CDR3 DNA follows: TGTGCCAGCACGTATACCTACGAGCAGTACTTC. The encoded protein is CASTYTYEQYF. Variable domain in full (rest from reference TRBV2 and TRBJ2-7): EPEVTQTPSHQVTQMGQEVILRCVPISNHLYFYWYRQILGQKVEFLVSFYNNEISEKSEIFDDQFSVERPDGSNFTLKIRSTKLEDSAMYFCASTYTYEQYFGPGTRLTVT.

The chain is built from TRBV9 and TRBJ2-5, with TRBD2 identical over 9 bases. V trimming: 6 bases; J trimming: 5 bases; junction bases outside the gene matches: 11. The germline CDR1 and CDR2 sequences are SGDLS and YYNGEE. This CDR3 comprises 15 residues. This CDR3 reads CASTSSGNEEETQYF. CDR3 coding DNA: TGTGCCAGCACTTCTAGCGGGAACGAGGAGGAGACCCAGTACTTC.

The chain links TRBV16 to TRBJ2-7; D is unresolved. The germline CDR1 and CDR2 sequences are KGHSY and FQNENV. V lost 2 bases, J lost 5 bases, and 7 bases lay in between. CDR3 length: 12 residues. CDR3 sequence reads: CASSQALNEQYF. The CDR3 DNA follows: TGTGCCAGCAGCCAAGCGCTAAACGAGCAGTACTTC. The whole variable domain, remainder taken from reference TRBV16 and TRBJ2-7, is GEEVAQTPKHLVRGEGQKAKLYCAPIKGHSYVFWYQQVLKNEFKFLISFQNENVFDETGMPKERFSAKCLPNSPCSLEIQATKLEDSAVYFCASSQALNEQYFGPGTRLTVT.

The chain joins TRBV6-5 to TRBJ2-7; possibly TRBD1 or TRBD2 for D (5 bases each). Per germline, CDR1 MNHEY and CDR2 SVGAGI. This CDR3 comprises 15 residues. Between the trimmed V and J ends, which lost 2 bases and 3 bases, there was a span of 14 bases. CDR3 DNA sequence: TGTGCCAGCAGTTACGGGGAGACAGCTAGCTACGAGCAGTACTTC. Its translation is CASSYGETASYEQYF.

The count of this clonotype is one. The chain has TRBV5-1 and TRBJ2-2; perhaps D is TRBD1 or TRBD2 (6 bases each). The CDR3 is 14 residues long. Germline V gene lookup returns CDR1 SGHRS and CDR2 YFSETQ. Trimming removed 0 bases from V and 6 bases from J, with 9 bases in between. The CDR3 bases are TGCGCCAGCAGCTTGGATCGGGGGCCCGGGGAGCTGTTTTTT. Translation: CASSLDRGPGELFF.

The chain has TRBV9 and TRBJ2-1; TRBD2 might be the D (7 bases). Trimming left V 8 bases short and J 3 bases short, with 15 bases between. Germline assignment: CDR1 SGDLS and CDR2 YYNGEE. This CDR3 is built from 14 residues. In DNA form, the CDR3 reads TGTGCCAGTTCAAGCGGGACAAACTACAATGAGCAGTTCTTC. Translating gives CASSSGTNYNEQFF.

This chain uses TRBV28 with TRBJ2-7; tentatively, D is TRBD1 or TRBD2 (5 bases each). The CDR3 is 15 amino acids. Trimming removed 7 bases at V and 0 bases at J, with 16 bases between. Germline V lookup: CDR1 MDHEN, CDR2 SYDVKM. The chain's CDR3 is CASTPGPESSYEQYF. In nucleotides, the CDR3 is TGTGCCAGCACTCCGGGACCCGAGAGCTCCTACGAGCAGTACTTC.

The chain links TRBV7-9 to TRBJ2-7; a possible D gene is TRBD2 (5 bases). The germline V gene encodes CDR1 SEHNR and CDR2 FQNEAQ (reference sequence). V lost 4 bases to trimming and J lost 0 bases, with 10 bases between them. The CDR3 extends over 14 amino acids. CDR3 DNA: TGTGCCAGCAGCTCGTACCGGGACTCCTACGAGCAGTACTTC. Translated, it gives CASSSYRDSYEQYF.

In its sample, this clonotype was seen a few times. The chain's CDR3 is CASSLETDYEQYF. The CDR3 DNA follows: TGTGCCAGCAGCTTAGAGACAGACTACGAGCAGTACTTC. The V call is TRBV11-2, the J call TRBJ2-7; tentatively, D is TRBD1 (5 bases). There are 13 residues in the CDR3. The germline V gene encodes CDR1 SGHAT and CDR2 FQNNGV. V lost 0 bases, J lost 3 bases, and 6 bases lay in between.

The chain combines TRBV7-9 with TRBJ2-7; no firm D call. V was trimmed by 6 bases and J by 1 base, leaving 7 bases between them. The CDR3 is made up of 12 amino acids. Germline V gene sequence: CDR1 SEHNR, CDR2 FQNEAQ (reference sequence). The CDR3 nucleotides read TGTGCCAGCAGAAGCTTATCCTACGAGCAGTACTTC. It specifies CASRSLSYEQYF.

The rearrangement links TRBV19 to TRBJ1-4, with D unclear. Germline V gene lookup returns CDR1 LNHDA and CDR2 SQIVND (reference sequence). V was clipped by 5 bases and J by 5 bases, with 15 bases between them. The CDR3 contains 15 residues. CDR3 nucleotides: TGTGCCAGTAGTGTCCAACCGGTAATCAATGAAAAACTGTTTTTT. Translation: CASSVQPVINEKLFF. Together with reference TRBV19 and TRBJ1-4, the CDR3 gives the full variable domain: DGGITQSPKYLFRKEGQNVTLSCEQNLNHDAMYWYRQDPGQGLRLIYYSQIVNDFQKGDIAEGYSVSREKKESFPLTVTSAQKNPTAFYLCASSVQPVINEKLFFGSGTQLSVL.

The chain uses TRBV27 and TRBJ2-3; tentative D call: TRBD2 (6 bases). The CDR3 has 15 amino acids. CDR1 is MNHEY and CDR2 is SMNVEV in the germline V gene (reference sequence). The V end was cut by 1 base, the J end by 2 bases, with 10 bases between. The CDR3 spells CASSLYRGYTDTQYF. In DNA, the CDR3 is TGTGCCAGCAGTTTATATCGGGGGTACACAGATACGCAGTATTTT.

The V call is TRBV6-5, the J call TRBJ2-7; a possible D gene is TRBD2 (6 bases). Germline CDR1 MNHEY, CDR2 SVGAGI. The length of the CDR3 is 13 residues. V was cut by 0 bases and J by 5 bases, with 8 bases left in between. The CDR3 DNA reads as TGTGCCAGCAGTTACTCAGCGGGTAACGAGCAGTACTTC. This sequence encodes CASSYSAGNEQYF.

The chain recombines TRBV7-8 with TRBJ2-3; tentative D call: TRBD2 (6 bases). Trimming shortened V by 2 bases and J by 1 base, and 13 bases separated the two germline ends. CDR1 and CDR2 from the germline V gene are SGHVS and FQNEAQ. The CDR3 runs to 16 residues. CDR3 bases: TGTGCCAGCAGCTTACTGATAGCGGCTGGCACAGATACGCAGTATTTT. Protein product: CASSLLIAAGTDTQYF.

The chain is built from TRBV27 and TRBJ1-2; 9 nucleotides line up with TRBD1. Germline V lookup: CDR1 MNHEY, CDR2 SMNVEV (reference sequence). V dropped 11 bases and J dropped 6; count of bases not matched to a gene: 10. This CDR3 comprises 13 residues. Here the CDR3 DNA reads TGTGCCGTCCGGGACAGGGAAAGCAATGGCTACACCTTC. Translated: CAVRDRESNGYTF.

The V and J genes are TRBV10-3 and TRBJ1-6; 8 bases agree with TRBD1. The V and J ends lost 6 bases and 10 bases, in that order; junction bases with no gene match: 8. Germline lookup yields CDR1 ENHRY and CDR2 SYGVKD. The CDR3 has 14 residues. CDR3 sequence (DNA): TGTGCCATCAGCCTTGGACAGGGAGGGTCACCCCTCCACTTT. It specifies CAISLGQGGSPLHF.

This clonotype was counted once. The chain is built from TRBV28 and TRBJ2-5, with TRBD2 matching 13 bases. Germline V CDR1 and CDR2: MDHEN, SYDVKM. V was clipped by 6 bases and J by 4 bases; unmatched bases: 11. The CDR3 totals 17 residues. DNA of the CDR3: TGTGCCAGCAGCTTCGGACTAGCGGGGGAGGTAGGAGAGACCCAGTACTTC. Its translation is CASSFGLAGEVGETQYF. The full variable domain, its missing parts supplied by reference TRBV28 and TRBJ2-5, is DVKVTQSSRYLVKRTGEKVFLECVQDMDHENMFWYRQDPGLGLRLIYFSYDVKMKEKGDIPEGYSVSREKKERFSLILESASTNQTSMYLCASSFGLAGEVGETQYFGPGTRLLVL.

V and J are TRBV23-1 and TRBJ2-5; D may be TRBD1 or TRBD2 (5 bases each). TRBV23-1 is an open reading frame, and its role is uncertain. CDR3 length: 13 amino acids. V lost 1 base to trimming and J lost 9 bases, with 12 bases between them. The CDR3 loop is CASSQWDPLAQYF. CDR3 sequence (DNA): TGCGCCAGCAGTCAATGGGACCCCCTGGCCCAGTACTTC.

This clonotype appeared a single time. The chain recombines TRBV12-3 or TRBV12-4 with TRBJ2-4; the match to TRBD2 covers 7 bases. The J segment lost 0 bases and the V segment lost 1 base, leaving 3 bases of the junction unmatched. The CDR3 contains 16 residues. The CDR3 reads CASSLGGLSAKNIQYF. The CDR3, as DNA: TGTGCCAGCAGTTTAGGGGGACTATCAGCCAAAAACATTCAGTACTTC.

The genes are TRBV20-1 and TRBJ1-2, with D perhaps matching TRBD1 (6 bases). Germline V lookup: CDR1 DFQATT, CDR2 SNEGSKA (reference sequence). The V end lost 2 bases, the J end lost 0 bases, and 10 bases lay between the germline ends. There are 14 residues in the CDR3. DNA for the CDR3: TGCAGTGCTAGAAGGCAGGGGACTAACTATGGCTACACCTTC. This sequence encodes CSARRQGTNYGYTF.

The genes are TRBV25-1 and TRBJ2-1, with 9 bases matching TRBD2. V lost 4 bases, J lost 9 bases, and 10 bases stayed unmatched. The CDR3 runs to 15 residues. Germline CDR1 is MGHDK and CDR2 is SYGVNS. CDR3 loop: CASSARGAGGGEQFF. The CDR3, as DNA: TGTGCCAGCAGTGCCCGAGGAGCGGGGGGCGGTGAGCAGTTCTTC.

This chain links TRBV7-2 with TRBJ1-5; weak D call: TRBD1 (6 bases). CDR1 is SGHTA and CDR2 is FQGNSA in the germline V gene. The CDR3 is 16 residues long. V was clipped by 5 bases and J by 6 bases, with 20 bases between them. Here the CDR3 reads CASSNRRTVQTQPQHF. CDR3 nucleotide sequence: TGTGCCAGCAGCAACCGACGGACAGTACAGACTCAGCCCCAGCATTTT.

The chain carries TRBV10-3 and TRBJ2-7, with D maybe TRBD1 (6 bases). The V gene lost 8 bases and the J gene lost 1 base, with 15 bases spanning the gap. CDR3 size: 14 residues. Germline CDR1 and CDR2: ENHRY and SYGVKD. CDR3: CAIGGRGVSYEQYF. Here the CDR3 DNA reads TGTGCCATCGGGGGCAGGGGAGTTTCCTACGAGCAGTACTTC.

The chain joins TRBV7-8 to TRBJ2-2, with D possibly being TRBD1 or TRBD2 (8 bases each). CDR3 length: 17 amino acids. Germline values: CDR1 SGHVS, CDR2 FQNEAQ. The V end was cut by 8 bases, the J end by 4 bases, with 23 bases between. The DNA of the CDR3 is TGTGCCAGCTTTCCCTCGGGGGGGACAGGACCCACCGGGGAGCTGTTTTTT. Translated: CASFPSGGTGPTGELFF.

CDR3 DNA sequence: TGCGCCAGCAAGCCAGAAAGGACAGACTTTTCAACTAATGAAAAACTGTTTTTT. The encoded protein is CASKPERTDFSTNEKLFF. J is TRBJ1-4 and V is TRBV5-1, with D possibly TRBD1 on 6 matching bases. The germline CDR1 and CDR2 sequences are SGHRS and YFSETQ. Trimming pared 6 bases from V and 0 bases from J, leaving 21 bases between. This CDR3 comprises 18 residues. Based on the CDR3 plus reference TRBV5-1 and TRBJ1-4, the full variable domain is KAGVTQTPRYLIKTRGQQVTLSCSPISGHRSVSWYQQTPGQGLQFLFEYFSETQRNKGNFPGRFSGRQFSNSRSEMNVSTLELGDSALYLCASKPERTDFSTNEKLFFGSGTQLSVL.

CDR3 nucleotides: TGTGCCACCAGCAGCCTCCACAGGGCGACTGAAGCTTTCTTT. Amino acids: CATSSLHRATEAFF. The genes are TRBV15 and TRBJ1-1; D possibly corresponds to TRBD1 (6 bases). Trimming removed 3 bases from V and 5 bases from J, with 13 bases in between. Germline CDR1 reads LNHNV; CDR2 reads YYDKDF (reference sequence). This CDR3 spans 14 amino acids.

The chain carries TRBV11-2 and TRBJ2-2, with 12 bases fitting TRBD2. After removal of 5 bases from V and 5 bases from J, the junction contained 9 bases not matched to a gene. Germline V lookup: CDR1 SGHAT, CDR2 FQNNGV. The CDR3 contains 17 residues. CDR3 protein: CASSDPGLAGQTGELFF. The CDR3 DNA follows: TGTGCCAGCAGCGATCCGGGACTAGCGGGCCAGACCGGGGAGCTGTTTTTT.

Only one count was recorded for this clonotype. The chain combines TRBV2 with TRBJ1-2, with D maybe TRBD1 (6 bases). The germline V gene encodes CDR1 SNHLY and CDR2 FYNNEI. Trimming removed 3 bases from V and 8 bases from J, with 16 bases in between. The CDR3 sequence is 14 residues long. CDR3 amino acids: CASSDNRVGHGYTF. The CDR3 bases are TGTGCCAGCAGTGACAACAGGGTGGGGCACGGCTACACCTTC. The full variable domain, rest sourced from reference TRBV2 and TRBJ1-2, is EPEVTQTPSHQVTQMGQEVILRCVPISNHLYFYWYRQILGQKVEFLVSFYNNEISEKSEIFDDQFSVERPDGSNFTLKIRSTKLEDSAMYFCASSDNRVGHGYTFGSGTRLTVV.